Sequencing of this T cell receptor (beta chain) was carried out in a study of CD8+ T cells in alopecia areata. About the study: The drug, tofacitinib, lasted 6 to 18 months, followed by 6 months off drug. By percentage of affected scalp area, the severity of treated patients was scored. Study-wide results and limits: Clonality was higher in lesional than normal scalp, especially in alopecia totalis/universalis.

The treatment here: oral pan-JAK inhibitor, 5-10 mg twice daily. As concerns this clone: What it binds is unknown.

Extracted from the samples, RNA was reverse transcribed into cDNA to serve as the sequencing template. The repertoire was sequenced with immunoSEQ multiplex PCR; TCRdb's copy has only in-frame clones and lacks some. The table lists about 140,000 clones, about four fifths of them singletons, with roughly 25% in the top ten. This clonotype was sampled from a human donor with alopecia areata. This specimen was CD8+ T cells sorted from blood, taken at week 4, from a patient treated with tofacitinib.

The CDR3 nucleotides read TGTGCCAGCAGCGGAGATGGGCGCACAGGGCCAACAGATACGCAGTATTTT. It is translated as CASSGDGRTGPTDTQYF. This rearrangement joins TRBV11-2 to TRBJ2-3, with a possible D match to TRBD1 (6 bases). The CDR3 has 17 amino acids. Trimming removed 5 bases from V and 3 bases from J, with 21 bases in between. Germline lookup yields CDR1 SGHAT and CDR2 FQNNGV.